These T cell receptor beta chains were read from a single sample in a study of T cells after posttransplantation cyclophosphamide. Here immunoSEQ multiplex PCR was the method, and the copy in TCRdb shows in-frame clones only, minus some. The table includes roughly 19,000 clones, approximately 69% detected once. The sequenced sample was PBMCs, obtained after an allogeneic stem cell transplant with post-transplant cyclophosphamide. These receptors all come from a male patient aged 30 to 39 who received an allogeneic stem cell transplant from a related donor, was CMV-positive, and had acute GVHD only. Some T cells may be provided by the graft donor. The CDR3 runs from the conserved cysteine through the conserved F or W. The order of the fields is V gene, clone size, J gene, D gene, CDR3 protein, CDR3 DNA. D genes are given only for firm matches. Not every row has a clone size; where given, it reads once, few, many or a size class.

v_gene: TRBV5-1
abundance: NA
j_gene: TRBJ2-3
d_gene: NA
CDR3aa: CASTLYYSTDTQYF
CDR3nt: TGCGCCAGCACCCTCTATTATAGCACAGATACGCAGTATTTT

v_gene: TRBV10-2
abundance: NA
j_gene: TRBJ1-5
d_gene: NA
CDR3aa: CASSALFTGDSNQPQHF
CDR3nt: TGCGCCAGCAGTGCCCTCTTTACAGGTGACAGCAATCAGCCCCAGCATTTT

v_gene: TRBV7-3
abundance: NA
j_gene: TRBJ2-3
d_gene: TRBD2
CDR3aa: CASSDVAGGDTQYF
CDR3nt: TGTGCCAGCAGCGACGTAGCGGGGGGTGATACGCAGTATTTT

v_gene: TRBV6-6
abundance: NA
j_gene: TRBJ1-4
d_gene: NA
CDR3aa: CASSYTREGEKLFF
CDR3nt: TGTGCCAGCAGTTACACCAGGGAAGGTGAAAAACTGTTTTTT

v_gene: TRBV28
abundance: NA
j_gene: TRBJ2-1
d_gene: NA
CDR3aa: CASTQNRANEQFF
CDR3nt: TGTGCCAGCACCCAGAACAGGGCAAATGAGCAGTTCTTC

v_gene: TRBV11-2
abundance: few
j_gene: TRBJ2-5
d_gene: TRBD2
CDR3aa: CASSLHGTSQETQYF
CDR3nt: TGTGCCAGCAGCTTACATGGGACTAGCCAAGAGACCCAGTACTTC

v_gene: TRBV10-1
abundance: NA
j_gene: TRBJ1-1
d_gene: NA
CDR3aa: CASRGASEAFF
CDR3nt: TGCGCCAGTCGGGGGGCATCTGAAGCTTTCTTT

v_gene: TRBV20-1
abundance: NA
j_gene: TRBJ1-2
d_gene: NA
CDR3aa: CSASERIGYTF
CDR3nt: TGCAGTGCTTCGGAGAGGATTGGCTACACCTTC

v_gene: TRBV2
abundance: NA
j_gene: TRBJ1-5
d_gene: NA
CDR3aa: CASSEREVRGLQPQHF
CDR3nt: TGTGCCAGCAGTGAACGGGAGGTGAGGGGGTTACAGCCCCAGCATTTT

v_gene: TRBV7-8
abundance: NA
j_gene: TRBJ1-2
d_gene: TRBD1
CDR3aa: CASSPVSSRGQGASGYTF
CDR3nt: TGTGCCAGCAGCCCAGTATCCAGTAGGGGACAGGGGGCGAGTGGCTACACCTTC

v_gene: TRBV5-4
abundance: NA
j_gene: TRBJ2-7
d_gene: NA
CDR3aa: CASSLVGGPNEQYF
CDR3nt: TGTGCCAGCAGCTTGGTCGGGGGGCCCAACGAGCAGTACTTC

v_gene: TRBV6-1
abundance: NA
j_gene: TRBJ2-1
d_gene: NA
CDR3aa: CASSNLYTNEQFF
CDR3nt: TGTGCCAGCAGCAACCTTTACACGAATGAGCAGTTCTTC

v_gene: TRBV7-2
abundance: few
j_gene: TRBJ2-5
d_gene: TRBD1
CDR3aa: CASSQDRGRKTQYF
CDR3nt: TGTGCCAGCAGCCAGGACAGGGGGCGGAAGACCCAGTACTTC

v_gene: TRBV11-2
abundance: NA
j_gene: TRBJ2-1
d_gene: NA
CDR3aa: CASRIVGGPYNEQFF
CDR3nt: TGTGCCAGCAGAATAGTGGGGGGGCCCTACAATGAGCAGTTCTTC

v_gene: TRBV5-6
abundance: few
j_gene: TRBJ1-2
d_gene: NA
CDR3aa: CASSLNQESYGYTF
CDR3nt: TGTGCCAGCAGCTTAAACCAGGAAAGCTATGGCTACACCTTC

v_gene: TRBV4-2
abundance: once
j_gene: TRBJ2-2
d_gene: NA
CDR3aa: CASSREGGAANTGELFF
CDR3nt: TGTGCCAGCAGCCGAGAAGGGGGAGCAGCGAACACCGGGGAGCTGTTTTTT

v_gene: TRBV27
abundance: NA
j_gene: TRBJ2-1
d_gene: NA
CDR3aa: CASSSDPNLAHEQFF
CDR3nt: TGTGCCAGCAGTTCCGACCCGAATTTAGCGCATGAGCAGTTCTTC

v_gene: TRBV6-5
abundance: once
j_gene: TRBJ2-1
d_gene: TRBD1
CDR3aa: CASSYPGTGSPNEQFF
CDR3nt: TGTGCCAGCAGTTACCCCGGGACAGGGTCCCCTAATGAGCAGTTCTTC

v_gene: TRBV6-1
abundance: NA
j_gene: TRBJ2-5
d_gene: TRBD1
CDR3aa: CASSDRDRGLQETQYF
CDR3nt: TGTGCCAGCAGTGACCGGGACAGGGGGCTACAAGAGACCCAGTACTTC

v_gene: TRBV6-1
abundance: NA
j_gene: TRBJ1-2
d_gene: TRBD1
CDR3aa: CASSDRDRGGYTF
CDR3nt: TGTGCCAGCAGTGACCGGGACAGGGGTGGCTACACCTTC

v_gene: TRBV29-1
abundance: NA
j_gene: TRBJ1-1
d_gene: TRBD1
CDR3aa: CSVEPGQGVPTEAFF
CDR3nt: TGCAGCGTTGAACCGGGACAGGGGGTTCCCACTGAAGCTTTCTTT

v_gene: TRBV7-2
abundance: NA
j_gene: TRBJ1-4
d_gene: NA
CDR3aa: CASSPPGEKLFF
CDR3nt: TGTGCCAGCAGCCCCCCGGGGGAAAAACTGTTTTTT

v_gene: TRBV7-2
abundance: NA
j_gene: TRBJ1-5
d_gene: NA
CDR3aa: CASSRGRADQPQHF
CDR3nt: TGTGCCAGCAGCAGGGGCAGGGCGGATCAGCCCCAGCATTTT

v_gene: TRBV18
abundance: NA
j_gene: TRBJ1-5
d_gene: TRBD1
CDR3aa: CASSPGAGGRQNQPQHF
CDR3nt: TGTGCCAGCTCACCTGGAGCAGGGGGGCGCCAAAATCAGCCCCAGCATTTT

v_gene: TRBV7-6
abundance: NA
j_gene: TRBJ1-3
d_gene: TRBD1
CDR3aa: CASSLGTAGNTIYF
CDR3nt: TGTGCCAGCAGCTTGGGGACAGCTGGAAACACCATATATTTT

v_gene: TRBV6-1
abundance: NA
j_gene: TRBJ1-2
d_gene: NA
CDR3aa: CASSEDLGVYGYTF
CDR3nt: TGTGCCAGCAGTGAAGATTTGGGCGTCTATGGCTACACCTTC

v_gene: TRBV4-2
abundance: NA
j_gene: TRBJ1-4
d_gene: NA
CDR3aa: CASSLEANEKLFF
CDR3nt: TGTGCCAGCAGCTTAGAAGCGAATGAAAAACTGTTTTTT

v_gene: TRBV19
abundance: NA
j_gene: TRBJ1-2
d_gene: NA
CDR3aa: CASSIDLGGSLGGYTF
CDR3nt: TGTGCCAGTAGTATAGACCTCGGGGGATCATTAGGTGGCTACACCTTC

v_gene: TRBV29-1
abundance: NA
j_gene: TRBJ1-1
d_gene: NA
CDR3aa: CSVSHTMNTEAFF
CDR3nt: TGCAGCGTTTCTCATACTATGAACACTGAAGCTTTCTTT

v_gene: TRBV19
abundance: once
j_gene: TRBJ2-1
d_gene: NA
CDR3aa: CASAGASYNEQFF
CDR3nt: TGTGCCAGTGCGGGGGCCTCCTACAATGAGCAGTTCTTC

v_gene: TRBV4-3
abundance: NA
j_gene: TRBJ1-1
d_gene: NA
CDR3aa: CASSQGQSNTEAFF
CDR3nt: TGCGCCAGCAGCCAAGGCCAGTCAAACACTGAAGCTTTCTTT

v_gene: TRBV30
abundance: NA
j_gene: TRBJ2-5
d_gene: TRBD2
CDR3aa: CAWSIGSGGDQETQYF
CDR3nt: TGTGCCTGGAGTATAGGTAGCGGGGGAGACCAAGAGACCCAGTACTTC

v_gene: TRBV29-1
abundance: NA
j_gene: TRBJ2-1
d_gene: TRBD2
CDR3aa: CSVTSGGSNEQFF
CDR3nt: TGCAGCGTTACTAGCGGGGGGTCAAATGAGCAGTTCTTC

v_gene: TRBV19
abundance: few
j_gene: TRBJ2-3
d_gene: NA
CDR3aa: CASTTHPGSTDTQYF
CDR3nt: TGTGCCAGTACAACCCACCCAGGCAGCACAGATACGCAGTATTTT

v_gene: TRBV7-6
abundance: NA
j_gene: TRBJ2-2
d_gene: NA
CDR3aa: CAIRPRGELFF
CDR3nt: TGTGCCATACGTCCCAGGGGGGAGCTGTTTTTT

v_gene: TRBV5-1
abundance: NA
j_gene: TRBJ2-3
d_gene: NA
CDR3aa: CASSATGSTDTQYF
CDR3nt: TGCGCCAGCAGCGCAACAGGGTCCACAGATACGCAGTATTTT

v_gene: TRBV5-5
abundance: NA
j_gene: TRBJ1-3
d_gene: NA
CDR3aa: CASSFERGSGNTIYF
CDR3nt: TGTGCCAGCAGCTTCGAGAGGGGGTCTGGAAACACCATATATTTT

v_gene: TRBV15
abundance: NA
j_gene: TRBJ1-4
d_gene: TRBD1
CDR3aa: CATSWNRDSNEKLFF
CDR3nt: TGTGCCACCAGCTGGAACCGGGACAGTAATGAAAAACTGTTTTTT

v_gene: TRBV29-1
abundance: NA
j_gene: TRBJ1-2
d_gene: TRBD1
CDR3aa: CSVEEGTGTGYTF
CDR3nt: TGCAGCGTTGAAGAAGGGACAGGGACGGGCTACACCTTC

v_gene: TRBV19
abundance: once
j_gene: TRBJ1-4
d_gene: NA
CDR3aa: CASSRAVNEKLFF
CDR3nt: TGTGCCAGTAGTAGGGCCGTTAATGAAAAACTGTTTTTT

v_gene: TRBV7-2
abundance: NA
j_gene: TRBJ1-2
d_gene: TRBD1
CDR3aa: CASSLRAGGDYGYTF
CDR3nt: TGTGCCAGCAGCTTACGGGCAGGGGGAGACTATGGCTACACCTTC

v_gene: TRBV7-8
abundance: NA
j_gene: TRBJ2-7
d_gene: NA
CDR3aa: CASTGGAFNEQYF
CDR3nt: TGTGCCAGCACTGGGGGGGCTTTCAACGAGCAGTACTTC

v_gene: TRBV19
abundance: few
j_gene: TRBJ1-2
d_gene: NA
CDR3aa: CASSIGSIYGYTF
CDR3nt: TGTGCCAGTAGTATAGGGAGTATTTATGGCTACACCTTC

v_gene: TRBV4-3
abundance: NA
j_gene: TRBJ2-3
d_gene: TRBD1
CDR3aa: CASSQGGGLPDTQYF
CDR3nt: TGCGCCAGCAGCCAAGGAGGGGGCCTCCCAGATACGCAGTATTTT

v_gene: TRBV7-9
abundance: NA
j_gene: TRBJ2-3
d_gene: NA
CDR3aa: CSSSPPTGERDSQYF
CDR3nt: TGTTCCAGCAGCCCACCGACGGGGGAGAGGGATTCGCAGTATTTT

v_gene: TRBV5-1
abundance: once
j_gene: TRBJ2-5
d_gene: NA
CDR3aa: CASSLVGTDIQETQYF
CDR3nt: TGCGCCAGCAGCTTGGTCGGTACAGACATCCAAGAGACCCAGTACTTC

v_gene: TRBV18
abundance: NA
j_gene: TRBJ2-5
d_gene: TRBD2
CDR3aa: CASSVVIGLAETQYF
CDR3nt: TGTGCCAGCTCGGTTGTAATTGGACTAGCGGAGACCCAGTACTTC

v_gene: TRBV11-3
abundance: NA
j_gene: TRBJ2-3
d_gene: NA
CDR3aa: CASSGGGGGTDTQYF
CDR3nt: TGTGCCAGCAGCGGGGGCGGAGGTGGCACAGATACGCAGTATTTT

v_gene: TRBV7-3
abundance: NA
j_gene: TRBJ1-4
d_gene: NA
CDR3aa: CASSPSGGNEKLFF
CDR3nt: TGTGCCAGCAGCCCCTCGGGGGGCAATGAAAAACTGTTTTTT

v_gene: TRBV7-6
abundance: NA
j_gene: TRBJ1-4
d_gene: NA
CDR3aa: CASSLVFGDEKLFF
CDR3nt: TGTGCCAGCAGCTTAGTTTTCGGGGATGAAAAACTGTTTTTT

v_gene: TRBV11-2
abundance: NA
j_gene: TRBJ1-6
d_gene: NA
CDR3aa: CASSHLTYNSPLHF
CDR3nt: TGCGCCAGCAGCCATTTGACTTATAATTCACCCCTCCACTTT

v_gene: TRBV18
abundance: once
j_gene: TRBJ1-5
d_gene: NA
CDR3aa: CASSPDSHQPQHF
CDR3nt: TGTGCCAGCTCACCAGACAGTCATCAGCCCCAGCATTTT

v_gene: TRBV7-9
abundance: NA
j_gene: TRBJ2-7
d_gene: TRBD2
CDR3aa: CASSPGLSPYEQYF
CDR3nt: TGTGCCAGCAGCCCGGGACTATCGCCCTACGAGCAGTACTTC

v_gene: TRBV6-5
abundance: NA
j_gene: TRBJ1-6
d_gene: NA
CDR3aa: CASSYSSRVYNSPLHF
CDR3nt: TGTGCCAGCAGTTACTCGAGTCGGGTTTATAATTCACCCCTCCACTTT

v_gene: TRBV30
abundance: NA
j_gene: TRBJ2-5
d_gene: TRBD2
CDR3aa: CAWSLTSGGYQETQYF
CDR3nt: TGTGCCTGGAGTTTGACTAGCGGGGGGTACCAAGAGACCCAGTACTTC

v_gene: TRBV6-6
abundance: NA
j_gene: TRBJ1-5
d_gene: NA
CDR3aa: CASSYGQDQPQHF
CDR3nt: TGTGCCAGCAGTTACGGGCAGGATCAGCCCCAGCATTTT

v_gene: TRBV28
abundance: NA
j_gene: TRBJ2-7
d_gene: NA
CDR3aa: CASQQGTYEQYF
CDR3nt: TGTGCCAGCCAGCAGGGGACCTACGAGCAGTACTTC

v_gene: TRBV5-4
abundance: NA
j_gene: TRBJ2-7
d_gene: NA
CDR3aa: CASSLAGRSYEQYF
CDR3nt: TGTGCCAGCAGCCTGGCGGGTCGCTCCTACGAGCAGTACTTC

v_gene: TRBV9
abundance: NA
j_gene: TRBJ2-3
d_gene: NA
CDR3aa: CASSYLNLADTQYF
CDR3nt: TGTGCCAGCAGCTACCTAAACCTAGCGGATACGCAGTATTTT

v_gene: TRBV6-6
abundance: few
j_gene: TRBJ2-1
d_gene: NA
CDR3aa: CASSYSDEQFF
CDR3nt: TGTGCCAGCAGTTACTCCGATGAGCAGTTCTTC